The clone carrying this TCR beta chain was recorded at least ten times. Its antigen is not known. The data were taken from a study of T-cell reconstitution after alpha-beta-depleted transplantation in children. TCRbeta library construction was performed incorporating unique molecular identifiers. TCRdb re-called the PCR reads through MiXCR, storing one row per CDR3 protein. Of some 300,000 distinct CDR3 sequences detected, 10% appear once; the ten largest clones hold 7.5%. Overall study results and limits: The origin of high day-60 TCRbeta diversity in some patients lay in surviving recipient T cells and thymic progenitors. Expanded graft clones, several hundred of them, were reportedly the source of alpha-beta T cells about two months after transplant. At the one-year point after transplant, T-cell counts and TCRbeta diversity were found to come mostly from T cells that had been newly produced.

This CDR3 region has 12 residues. Per germline, CDR1 MNHNY and CDR2 SVGAGI (reference sequence). Deletions cut 2 bases from V and 4 bases from J, with 5 bases between. Sequencing used PBMCs, obtained before TCRalphabeta/CD19-depleted stem cell transplant. This rearrangement joins TRBV6-6 to TRBJ1-2; D might be TRBD1 (5 bases). The TCR comes from a boy under three years old with acute myeloid leukemia, due to receive a stem cell transplant. For the CDR3, the DNA is TGTGCCAGCAGTTACAGGGGCTATGGCTACACCTTC. It encodes CASSYRGYGYTF.